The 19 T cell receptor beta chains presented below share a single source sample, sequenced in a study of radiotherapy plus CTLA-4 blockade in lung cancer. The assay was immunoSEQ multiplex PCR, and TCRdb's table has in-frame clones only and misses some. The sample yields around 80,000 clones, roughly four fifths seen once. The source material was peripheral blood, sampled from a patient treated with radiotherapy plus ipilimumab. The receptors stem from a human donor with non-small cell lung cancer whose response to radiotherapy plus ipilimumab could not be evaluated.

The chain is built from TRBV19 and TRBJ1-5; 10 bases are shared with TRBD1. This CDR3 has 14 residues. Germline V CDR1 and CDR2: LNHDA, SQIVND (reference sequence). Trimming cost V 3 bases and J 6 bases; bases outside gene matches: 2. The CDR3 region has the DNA TGTGCCAGTAGTATGGGGACAGGGGTTCAGCCCCAGCATTTT. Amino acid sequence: CASSMGTGVQPQHF.

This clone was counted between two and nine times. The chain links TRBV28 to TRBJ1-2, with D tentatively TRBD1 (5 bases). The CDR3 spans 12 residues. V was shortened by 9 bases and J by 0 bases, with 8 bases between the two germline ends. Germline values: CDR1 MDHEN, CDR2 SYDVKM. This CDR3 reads CASRQPNYGYTF. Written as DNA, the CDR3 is TGTGCCAGTAGACAGCCTAACTATGGCTACACCTTC.

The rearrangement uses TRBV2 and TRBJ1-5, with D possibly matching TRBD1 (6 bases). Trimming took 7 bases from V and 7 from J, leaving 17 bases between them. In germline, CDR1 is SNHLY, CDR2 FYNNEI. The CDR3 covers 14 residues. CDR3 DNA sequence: TGTGCCAGCAAAAAGGGGGTAGACGGGCAGCCCCAGCATTTT. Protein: CASKKGVDGQPQHF.

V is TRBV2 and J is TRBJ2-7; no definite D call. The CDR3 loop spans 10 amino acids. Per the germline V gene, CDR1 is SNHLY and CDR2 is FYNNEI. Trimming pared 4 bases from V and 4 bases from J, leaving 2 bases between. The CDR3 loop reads CASSAYEQYF. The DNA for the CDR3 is TGTGCCAGCAGTGCTTACGAGCAGTACTTC.

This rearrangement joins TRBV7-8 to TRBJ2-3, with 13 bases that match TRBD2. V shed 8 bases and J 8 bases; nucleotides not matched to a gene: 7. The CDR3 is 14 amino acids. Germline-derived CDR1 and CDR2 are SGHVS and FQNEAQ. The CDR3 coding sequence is TGTGCCAGCGGCGGGCGGACTAGCGGGAGTACGCAGTATTTT. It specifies CASGGRTSGSTQYF. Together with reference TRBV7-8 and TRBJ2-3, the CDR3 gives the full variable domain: GAGVSQSPRYKVAKRGQDVALRCDPISGHVSLFWYQQALGQGPEFLTYFQNEAQLDKSGLPSDRFFAERPEGSVSTLKIQRTQQEDSAVYLCASGGRTSGSTQYFGPGTRLTVL.

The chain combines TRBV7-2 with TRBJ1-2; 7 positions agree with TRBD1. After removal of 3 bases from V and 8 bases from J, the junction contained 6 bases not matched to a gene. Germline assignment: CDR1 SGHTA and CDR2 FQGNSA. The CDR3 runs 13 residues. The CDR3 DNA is TGTGCCAGCAGCTTGGACAGGCAGGGCGGCTACACCTTC. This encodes CASSLDRQGGYTF.

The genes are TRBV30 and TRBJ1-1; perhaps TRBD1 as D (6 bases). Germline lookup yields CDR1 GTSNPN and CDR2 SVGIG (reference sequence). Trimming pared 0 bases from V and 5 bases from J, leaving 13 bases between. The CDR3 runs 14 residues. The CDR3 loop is CAWSVAGALTEAFF. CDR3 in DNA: TGTGCCTGGAGTGTGGCGGGGGCTCTGACTGAAGCTTTCTTT.

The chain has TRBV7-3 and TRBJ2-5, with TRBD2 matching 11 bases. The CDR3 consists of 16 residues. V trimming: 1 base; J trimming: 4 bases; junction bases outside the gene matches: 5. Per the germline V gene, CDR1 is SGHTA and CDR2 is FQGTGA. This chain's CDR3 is CASSLSLAGGRETQYF. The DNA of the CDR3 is TGTGCCAGCAGCTTAAGTCTAGCGGGAGGCAGAGAGACCCAGTACTTC.

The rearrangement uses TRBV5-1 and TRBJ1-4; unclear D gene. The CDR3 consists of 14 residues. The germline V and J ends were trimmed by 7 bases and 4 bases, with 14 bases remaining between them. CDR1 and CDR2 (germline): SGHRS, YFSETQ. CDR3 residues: CASGRNGVNEKLFF. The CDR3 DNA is TGCGCCAGCGGGAGGAATGGGGTTAATGAAAAACTGTTTTTT.

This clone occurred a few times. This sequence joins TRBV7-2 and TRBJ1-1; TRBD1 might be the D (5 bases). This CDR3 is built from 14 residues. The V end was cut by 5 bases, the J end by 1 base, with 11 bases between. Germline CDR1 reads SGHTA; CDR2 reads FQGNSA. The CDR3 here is CASSRHQGNTEAFF. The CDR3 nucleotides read TGTGCCAGCAGCAGGCACCAGGGGAACACTGAAGCTTTCTTT.

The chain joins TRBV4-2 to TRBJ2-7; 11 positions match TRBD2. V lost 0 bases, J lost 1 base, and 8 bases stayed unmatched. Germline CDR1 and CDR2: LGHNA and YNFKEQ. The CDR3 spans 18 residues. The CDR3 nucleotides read TGTGCCAGCAGCCAAGATCACCTAGCGGGAGGCTTATCCTACGAGCAGTACTTC. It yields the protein CASSQDHLAGGLSYEQYF.

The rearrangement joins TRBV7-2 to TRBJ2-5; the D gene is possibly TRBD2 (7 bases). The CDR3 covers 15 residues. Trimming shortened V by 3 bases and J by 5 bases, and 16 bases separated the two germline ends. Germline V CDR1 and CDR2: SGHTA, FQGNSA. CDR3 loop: CASSLGVGGRETQYF. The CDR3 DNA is TGTGCCAGCAGCTTGGGAGTGGGGGGGCGGGAGACCCAGTACTTC.

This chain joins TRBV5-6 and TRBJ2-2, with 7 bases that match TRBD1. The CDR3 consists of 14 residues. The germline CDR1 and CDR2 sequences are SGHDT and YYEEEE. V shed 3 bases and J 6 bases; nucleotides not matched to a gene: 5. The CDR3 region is CASSYLTGAGELFF. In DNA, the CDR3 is TGTGCCAGCAGCTACCTAACAGGGGCCGGGGAGCTGTTTTTT.

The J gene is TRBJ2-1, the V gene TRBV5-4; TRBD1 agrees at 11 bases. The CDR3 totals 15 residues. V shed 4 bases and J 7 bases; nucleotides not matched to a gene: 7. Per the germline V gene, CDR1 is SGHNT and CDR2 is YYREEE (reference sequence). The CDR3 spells CASSPGDRGTNEQFF. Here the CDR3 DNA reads TGTGCCAGCAGCCCGGGGGACAGGGGGACTAATGAGCAGTTCTTC.

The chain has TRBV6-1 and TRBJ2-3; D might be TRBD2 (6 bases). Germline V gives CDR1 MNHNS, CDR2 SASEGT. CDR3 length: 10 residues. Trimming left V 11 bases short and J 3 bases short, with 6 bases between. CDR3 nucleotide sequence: TGTGCCGGGGGGACAGATACGCAGTATTTT. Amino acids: CAGGTDTQYF.

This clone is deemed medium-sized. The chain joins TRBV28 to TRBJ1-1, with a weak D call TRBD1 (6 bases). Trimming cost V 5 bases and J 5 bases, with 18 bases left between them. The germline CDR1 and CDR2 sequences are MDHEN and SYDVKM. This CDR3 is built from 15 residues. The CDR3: CASSPLQGGDTEAFF. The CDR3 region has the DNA TGTGCCAGCAGTCCACTACAGGGTGGGGATACTGAAGCTTTCTTT.

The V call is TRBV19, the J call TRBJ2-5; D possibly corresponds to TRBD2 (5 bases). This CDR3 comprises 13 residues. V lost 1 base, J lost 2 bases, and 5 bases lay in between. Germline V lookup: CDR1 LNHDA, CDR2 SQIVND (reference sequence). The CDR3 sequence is CASSIGRQETQYF. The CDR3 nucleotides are TGTGCCAGTAGTATAGGGAGGCAAGAGACCCAGTACTTC.

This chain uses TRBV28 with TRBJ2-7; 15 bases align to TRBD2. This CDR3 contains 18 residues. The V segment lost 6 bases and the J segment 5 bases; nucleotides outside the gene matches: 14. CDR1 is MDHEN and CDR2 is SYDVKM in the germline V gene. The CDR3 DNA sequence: TGTGCCAGCAGACCGCTAGGACTAGCGGGGGGGCCGCGTCACGAGCAGTACTTC. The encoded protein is CASRPLGLAGGPRHEQYF.

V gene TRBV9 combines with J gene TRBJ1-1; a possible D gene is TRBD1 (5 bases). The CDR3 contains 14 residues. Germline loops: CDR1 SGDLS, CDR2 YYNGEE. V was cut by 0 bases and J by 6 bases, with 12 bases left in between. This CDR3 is CASSVEGSGAEAFF. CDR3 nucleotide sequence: TGTGCCAGCAGCGTAGAAGGTTCGGGGGCTGAAGCTTTCTTT.